This TCR beta chain was sequenced during a study of shared clonotypes between healthy human individuals. Study information: Each donor had three CD4 naive, three CD4 memory, two CD8 naive and one CD8 memory plate.

Germline CDR1 MDHEN, CDR2 SYDVKM. The germline V and J ends were trimmed by 6 bases and 4 bases, with 15 bases remaining between them. CDR3 length: 14 residues. TCRdb's copy holds only in-frame clones and misses some; the assay was immunoSEQ multiplex PCR. This sample carries roughly 2,300,000 clones, 80% to 95% of them seen once, and the ten largest clones take approximately 0.41%. The gene calls are TRBV28 and TRBJ1-2, with no clear D. This TCR was recovered from a young man in good health. Some clones in this sample may be carry-over from other donors' samples. What was sequenced was naive CD4+ T cells from PBMCs. Noted subset: CD45RA+ positively selected. CDR3 coding DNA: TGTGCCAGCAGAGACCCGATGAGCCCCTATGGCTACACCTTC. As protein: CASRDPMSPYGYTF.